The entry that follows covers one T cell receptor (beta chain) sequence. The antigen is unknown. These data belong to a study of cytomegalovirus exposure and HLA in healthy donors. Findings and caveats of the study: The listing of 150 to 200 TCR beta chains classed them as cytomegalovirus-associated.

Measured with immunoSEQ multiplex PCR; TCRdb has only the in-frame clones, and not every one. The table lists roughly 120,000 clones, roughly 91% of them singletons. The CDR3 covers 14 residues. Germline V gene sequence: CDR1 MDHEN, CDR2 SYDVKM. Trimming took off 5 bases at V and 4 bases at J, with 14 bases between the two ends. This clonotype was obtained from a man aged 25-40 years in good health and CMV-seronegative. Sample: PBMCs. This chain links TRBV28 with TRBJ1-2, with D unresolved. The CDR3 here is CASSAPGESYGYTF. Here the CDR3 DNA reads TGTGCCAGCAGTGCGCCGGGAGAGTCCTATGGCTACACCTTC.